Shown below are 5 T cell receptor beta chains from a single sample sequenced in a study of T cell changes during pregnancy in multiple sclerosis. Produced via immunoSEQ multiplex PCR; TCRdb's table is partial and in-frame only. The table records about 49,000 clones, about 92% of them present only once. The sequencing here drew on peripheral blood, taken after pregnancy. These receptors were collected from a female donor with multiple sclerosis, enrolled in a pregnancy study.

This clone is a singleton in its sample. J is TRBJ1-5 and V is TRBV19, with TRBD1 matching over 10 bases. Trimming cost V 7 bases and J 3 bases; bases outside gene matches: 6. Germline V gene sequence: CDR1 LNHDA, CDR2 SQIVND (reference sequence). CDR3 length equals 15 residues. The CDR3 coding sequence is TGTGCCAGTACCCGGACAGGGGGAAACAATCAGCCCCAGCATTTT. Translation gives CASTRTGGNNQPQHF.

The chain is built from TRBV7-3 and TRBJ2-2; TRBD2 might be the D (5 bases). The V end was cut by 1 base, the J end by 6 bases, with 6 bases between. Looked up from germline, CDR1 is SGHTA and CDR2 is FQGTGA. This CDR3 spans 13 amino acids. The CDR3 DNA reads as TGTGCCAGCAGCTTAAACGGGGCCGGGGAGCTGTTTTTT. It is translated as CASSLNGAGELFF.

The rearrangement joins TRBV5-6 to TRBJ1-3, with D perhaps TRBD1 (6 bases). CDR1 is SGHDT and CDR2 is YYEEEE in the germline V gene. The CDR3 totals 16 residues. With 1 base removed from V and 0 bases from J, the gap between germline ends came to 11 bases. The CDR3 loop reads CASSLIGQLSGNTIYF. CDR3 in DNA: TGTGCCAGCAGCTTGATAGGACAGCTCTCTGGAAACACCATATATTTT.

The chain links TRBV30 to TRBJ2-7, with D perhaps matching TRBD1 (6 bases). V shed 2 bases and J shed 2 bases, with 7 bases lying between them. CDR3 length: 12 residues. Germline CDR1 and CDR2: GTSNPN and SVGIG (reference sequence). CDR3: CAWSWDTYEQYF. The DNA for the CDR3 is TGTGCCTGGAGTTGGGACACCTACGAGCAGTACTTC. The whole variable domain, remainder taken from reference TRBV30 and TRBJ2-7, is SQTIHQWPATLVQPVGSPLSLECTVEGTSNPNLYWYRQAAGRGLQLLFYSVGIGQISSEVPQNLSASRPQDRQFILSSKKLLLSDSGFYLCAWSWDTYEQYFGPGTRLTVT.

The rearrangement links TRBV25-1 to TRBJ2-5; maybe TRBD2 (5 bases). The CDR3 is made up of 14 amino acids. In germline, CDR1 is MGHDK, CDR2 SYGVNS. V lost 5 bases, J lost 0 bases, and 10 bases lay in between. The CDR3 bases are TGTGCCAGCAGTCATAGGAGGTACCAAGAGACCCAGTACTTC. Protein: CASSHRRYQETQYF.